This TCR beta chain was sequenced in a study of T cell repertoires in cytomegalovirus infection. Study-level points and caveats: Clonotype analysis showed dominance of the ex vivo response by HLA-C-restricted CMV-specific TCR beta clonotypes. Summed public TCR beta family frequency identified CMV carriers bearing the relevant HLA.

TCRdb called the reads again in MiXCR, with one record for every CDR3 protein. The table has around 770,000 distinct CDR3 sequences, 25% to 30% seen once; the top ten hold under 15%. From germline, CDR1 is ENHRY and CDR2 SYGVKD. Trimming left V 6 bases short and J 2 bases short, with 22 bases between. This CDR3 spans 17 amino acids. This clonotype has just a few counts. The antigen is unknown. The chain joins TRBV10-3 to TRBJ1-1; D is perhaps TRBD1 (6 bases). The sample consisted of cultured CD8+ T cells from PBMCs, taken from culture after CMV antigen stimulation. This clonotype was sampled from a human donor in good health (CMV status not recorded). Some clones in this sample may be carry-over from other donors' samples. The CDR3 protein is CAIRVHPREGENTEAFF. CDR3 DNA: TGTGCCATCAGGGTCCACCCCAGGGAGGGGGAAAACACTGAAGCTTTCTTT.